This T cell receptor (beta chain) originates from a study of blood T cell repertoires in COVID-19 (dated by TCRdb to about 2020). For the study in its entirety: Samples from collaborators originated in the United States, Italy and Spain and spanned both the acute and convalescent phases of COVID-19. Where available, HLA class I and class II types were taken from metadata supplied by the sample provider and were not determined by assay-based typing. Samples came from the ongoing ImmuneRACE study (first 160 participants) plus 1,254 subjects from 6 global collaborators. The prospective study material was composed of cDNA or gDNA derived from T cells, B-cell-depleted T cells, or PBMCs. The repertoires were made available in a free public database intended to serve as a resource for research on the immune response to SARS-CoV-2. Nearly every sample came with metadata listing a de-identified subject ID, COVID-19 status, age in years and sex. Deeply sampled blood TCRbeta repertoires from subjects exposed to, actively infected with, or recovered from COVID-19 were included in the dataset.

The CDR3 holds 16 amino acids from the cysteine to the phenylalanine. Only the CDR3 portion is preserved as DNA: 48 bases, with reading frame beginning at the first base. The germline V end is reduced by 2 bases and the J end by 10 bases; junction bases left unmatched: 9. As encoded in the germline V gene, CDR1 is MGHRA while CDR2 is YSYEKL. Concerning this clone itself: The antigen it binds to is not known. No much larger clone is present one base from it, and per-base qualities are unavailable.

One collaborating source in Seattle enrolled patients during active infection and followed them longitudinally through the course of disease. Whole blood was collected in K2EDTA tubes by collaborating institutions according to the institutions' own protocols. Collaborator samples were shipped for TCRbeta analysis as frozen whole blood, isolated PBMCs, or DNA extracted from either sample type. TCRbeta CDR3 regions were amplified from genomic DNA using the immunoSEQ Assay, a bias-controlled multiplex PCR. The study's own analysis went as follows. Within the assay, amplification of reference gene primers was used to estimate how many nucleated cells each sample contained. Sequence reads were collapsed and filtered to measure the absolute abundance of every unique TCRbeta CDR3 rearrangement. For each sample, productive Simpson clonality was calculated by taking the square root of Simpson's diversity index across productive rearrangements. Not all clones reach the TCRdb copy of this immuneACCESS table, which keeps in-frame sequences only. Checked studies attribute under half of the gap to unresolved V genes and leave the rest unexplained. The V and J calls and clone size were taken over from that table, and D and trimming were inferred from the DNA. The sample profile shows 250,000 to 350,000 clones; about nine tenths of them were found once. About 10% of the sample lies in the top ten.

Study-wide conclusions, independent of this receptor: How much clinical and demographic metadata was included differed by source and by participant, and the metadata was provided uncurated.

This receptor was taken from a woman in her twenties or thirties with COVID-19, enrolled during active disease. The sequencing sample was made of peripheral blood. The rearranged segments are TRBV4-1 and TRBJ2-1; 12 nucleotides in the junction match TRBD2. The DNA is TGCGCCAGCAGCCAACACCTAGCGGGAGGGCCAAACGAGCAGTTCTTC. This encodes CASSQHLAGGPNEQFF.